A single sample is the source of the 3 T cell receptor beta chains below, sequenced in a study of beta chain features in type 1 diabetes. Expressed TCRB transcripts were sequenced because the isolated RNA had all been reverse transcribed beforehand. The repertoire was sequenced with immunoSEQ multiplex PCR; TCRdb's copy has only in-frame clones and lacks some. The table lists fewer than 550,000 clones, about an eighth of them singletons, with 0.045% to 0.06% in the top ten. Sequencing was performed on naive CD4+ T cells from blood. These TCRs come from a woman under 30 in good health.

V usage is TRBV11-2 and J usage is TRBJ2-7, with TRBD1 identical over 7 bases. Germline values: CDR1 SGHAT, CDR2 FQNNGV. CDR3 size: 13 residues. V shed 5 bases, J shed 8 bases, and the junction held 9 bases outside the gene matches. CDR3 sequence (DNA): TGTGCCAGCAGCCTGAGTCGACAGGGTCAGCAGTACGTC. Translated: CASSLSRQGQQYV.

This chain joins TRBV4-3 and TRBJ1-2; TRBD1 matches at 7 bases. The CDR3 runs to 12 residues. From germline, CDR1 is LGHNA and CDR2 YSLEER. J lost 8 bases, V lost 3 bases, and 3 bases had no gene match. CDR3 residues: CASSQMDRGYTF. CDR3 DNA: TGCGCCAGCAGCCAGATGGACAGGGGCTACACCTTC.

The V and J genes are TRBV5-1 and TRBJ2-7; 8 positions match TRBD1. V trimming: 4 bases; J trimming: 6 bases; junction bases outside the gene matches: 9. The germline V gene encodes CDR1 SGHRS and CDR2 YFSETQ. The CDR3 spans 14 residues. In DNA form, the CDR3 reads TGCGCCAGCAGCCCCGGACAGGGAGACCGCGAGCAGTACGTC. This gives the protein CASSPGQGDREQYV.